This T cell receptor (beta chain) was captured by sequencing in a study of T cell changes during pregnancy in multiple sclerosis. The protocol was immunoSEQ multiplex PCR, while the TCRdb copy is restricted to in-frame clones and leaves out a portion. The sample carries around 30,000 clones, 90% recorded once. The receptor was derived from a female donor with multiple sclerosis, enrolled in a pregnancy study. This specimen consisted of CD8+ T cells from peripheral blood mononuclear cells, obtained in the second trimester of pregnancy.

The CDR3 DNA reads as TGTGCCAGCAATAGGGAGGAAAGCAATCAGCCCCAGCATTTT. This translates into CASNREESNQPQHF. The V and J genes are TRBV6-1 and TRBJ1-5, with D hard to call. Trimming removed 7 bases from V and 1 base from J, with 11 bases in between. Germline-derived CDR1 and CDR2 are MNHNS and SASEGT. The CDR3 totals 14 residues.